At least ten counts were recorded for the clone carrying this T cell receptor beta chain. This specimen comes from a study of regulatory T cells in long-lasting Graves disease. Time point defined: newly diagnosed GD, antithyroid drugs for less than 3 months. The TCR library was made from RNA that had been extracted from PBMCs in TRIzol. Building the TCR beta libraries relied on iRepertoire HTBI primers, and CDR3 regions underwent Arm-PCR. TCRdb re-called the multiplex PCR reads through MiXCR, storing one row per CDR3 protein. The data show more than 300,000 distinct CDR3 sequences, around 15% seen once. The CDR3 has 14 amino acids. Trimming pared 3 bases from V and 4 bases from J, leaving 12 bases between. These same data were also listed under a study on T cells in Graves' hyperthyroidism and ophthalmopathy.

This TCR was sampled from a woman younger than 35 with Graves disease. The material was peripheral blood mononuclear cells (PBMCs), obtained at new diagnosis, from a patient treated with antithyroid drugs. The V call is TRBV12-3 or TRBV12-4, the J call TRBJ1-1, with D hard to call. The CDR3 loop reads CASSFSDRGTEAFF. CDR3 coding DNA: TGTGCCAGCAGTTTCTCGGACCGGGGCACTGAAGCTTTCTTT.